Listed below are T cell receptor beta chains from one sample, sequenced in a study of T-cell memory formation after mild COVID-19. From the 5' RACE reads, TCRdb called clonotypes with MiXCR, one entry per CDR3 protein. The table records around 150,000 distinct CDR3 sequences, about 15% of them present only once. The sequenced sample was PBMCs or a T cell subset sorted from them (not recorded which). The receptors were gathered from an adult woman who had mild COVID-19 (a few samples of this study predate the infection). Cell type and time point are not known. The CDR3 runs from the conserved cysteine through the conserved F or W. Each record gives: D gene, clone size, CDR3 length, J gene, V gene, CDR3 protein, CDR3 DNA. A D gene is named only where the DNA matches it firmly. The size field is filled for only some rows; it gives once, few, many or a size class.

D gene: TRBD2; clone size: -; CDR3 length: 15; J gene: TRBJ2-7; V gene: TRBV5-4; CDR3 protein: CASSPGLAGEVEQYF; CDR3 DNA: TGTGCCAGCAGCCCAGGACTAGCGGGGGAGGTCGAGCAGTACTTC
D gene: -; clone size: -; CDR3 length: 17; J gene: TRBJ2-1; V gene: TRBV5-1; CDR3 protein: CASSQSALAERYNEQFF; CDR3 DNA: TGCGCCAGCAGCCAAAGCGCCTTGGCGGAACGATACAATGAGCAGTTCTTC
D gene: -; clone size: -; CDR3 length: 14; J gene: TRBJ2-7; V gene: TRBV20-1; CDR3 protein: CSARLGGDGYEQYF; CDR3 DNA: TGCAGTGCTAGATTGGGGGGAGATGGCTACGAGCAGTACTTC
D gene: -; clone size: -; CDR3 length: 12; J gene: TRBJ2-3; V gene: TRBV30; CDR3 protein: CAWSVLTDTQYF; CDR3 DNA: TGTGCCTGGAGTGTCCTCACAGATACGCAGTATTTT
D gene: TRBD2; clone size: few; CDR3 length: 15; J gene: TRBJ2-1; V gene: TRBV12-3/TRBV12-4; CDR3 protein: CASSTTSGNYNEQFF; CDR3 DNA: TGTGCCAGCAGCACGACTAGCGGGAACTACAATGAGCAGTTCTTC
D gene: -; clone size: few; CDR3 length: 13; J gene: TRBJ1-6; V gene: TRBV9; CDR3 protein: CASSAGPDSPLHF; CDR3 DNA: TGTGCCAGCAGCGCGGGTCCCGATTCACCCCTCCACTTT
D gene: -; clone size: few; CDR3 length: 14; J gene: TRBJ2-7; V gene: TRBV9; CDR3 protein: CASSVGDMLYEQYF; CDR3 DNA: TGTGCCAGCAGCGTAGGGGACATGTTATACGAGCAGTACTTC
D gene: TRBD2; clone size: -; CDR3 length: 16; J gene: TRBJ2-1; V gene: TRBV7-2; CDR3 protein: CASSLARASGNDEQFF; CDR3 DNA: TGTGCCAGCAGCTTAGCGCGGGCTAGCGGGAACGATGAGCAGTTCTTC
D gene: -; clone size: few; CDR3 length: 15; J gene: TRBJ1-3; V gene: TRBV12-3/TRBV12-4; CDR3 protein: CASSPRDYEGNTIYF; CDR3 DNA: TGTGCCAGCAGTCCCCGGGACTATGAGGGAAACACCATATATTTT
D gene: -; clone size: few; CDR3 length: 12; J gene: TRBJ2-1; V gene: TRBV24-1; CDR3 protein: CATSDSSREQFF; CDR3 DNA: TGTGCCACCAGTGATTCGAGCCGGGAGCAGTTCTTC
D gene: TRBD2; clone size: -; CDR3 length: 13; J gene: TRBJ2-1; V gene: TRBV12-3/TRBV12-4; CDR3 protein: CASSWGEGDEQFF; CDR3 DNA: TGTGCCAGCAGTTGGGGGGAGGGCGATGAGCAGTTCTTC
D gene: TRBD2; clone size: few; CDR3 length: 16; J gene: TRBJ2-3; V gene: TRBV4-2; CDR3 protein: CASSQEAGGTTDTQYF; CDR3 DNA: TGTGCCAGCAGCCAAGAGGCGGGGGGCACCACAGATACGCAGTATTTT
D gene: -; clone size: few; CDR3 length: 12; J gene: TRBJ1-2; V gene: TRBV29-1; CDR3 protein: CSVAQGIYGYTF; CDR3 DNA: TGCAGCGTTGCCCAGGGCATCTATGGCTACACCTTC
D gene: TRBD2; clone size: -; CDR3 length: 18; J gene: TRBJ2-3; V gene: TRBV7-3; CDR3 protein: CASSYSGTSGRARDTQYF; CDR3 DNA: TGTGCCAGCAGCTACTCCGGGACTAGCGGGAGGGCCAGAGATACGCAGTATTTT
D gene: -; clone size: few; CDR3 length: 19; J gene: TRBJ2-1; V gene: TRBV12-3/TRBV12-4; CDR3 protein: CASSLGDSVIAASYNEQFF; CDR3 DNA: TGTGCCAGCAGTTTGGGGGATAGCGTGATAGCTGCCTCCTACAATGAGCAGTTCTTC
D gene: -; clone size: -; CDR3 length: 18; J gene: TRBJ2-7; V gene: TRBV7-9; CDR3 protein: CASSPKAESPPSYYEQYF; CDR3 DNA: TGTGCCAGCAGCCCCAAGGCGGAGTCCCCCCCCTCCTACTACGAGCAGTACTTC
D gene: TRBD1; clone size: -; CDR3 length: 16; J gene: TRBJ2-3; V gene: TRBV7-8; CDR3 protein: CASSRTGQGATDTQYF; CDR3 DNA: TGTGCCAGCAGCCGAACGGGACAGGGTGCGACAGATACGCAGTATTTT
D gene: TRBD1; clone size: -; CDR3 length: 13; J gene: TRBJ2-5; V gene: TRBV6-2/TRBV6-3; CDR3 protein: CASKLTGEETQYF; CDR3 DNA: TGTGCCAGCAAACTGACAGGGGAAGAGACCCAGTACTTC
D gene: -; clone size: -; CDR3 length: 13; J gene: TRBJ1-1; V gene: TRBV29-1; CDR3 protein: CSVARSRDTEAFF; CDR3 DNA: TGCAGCGTCGCGAGGAGTAGGGACACTGAAGCTTTCTTT
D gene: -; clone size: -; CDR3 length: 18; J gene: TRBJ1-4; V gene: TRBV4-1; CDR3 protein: CASSQDPPTGGANEKLFF; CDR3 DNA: TGCGCCAGCAGCCAAGATCCGCCGACGGGGGGCGCAAATGAAAAACTGTTTTTT
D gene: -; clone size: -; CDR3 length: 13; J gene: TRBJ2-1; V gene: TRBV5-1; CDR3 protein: CASSLAQNNEQFF; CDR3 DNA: TGCGCCAGCAGCTTGGCCCAAAACAATGAGCAGTTCTTC
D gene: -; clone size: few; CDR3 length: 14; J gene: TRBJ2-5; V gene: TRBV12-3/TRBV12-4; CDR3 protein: CASSATQYQETQYF; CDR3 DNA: TGTGCCAGCAGTGCAACTCAGTACCAAGAGACCCAGTACTTC
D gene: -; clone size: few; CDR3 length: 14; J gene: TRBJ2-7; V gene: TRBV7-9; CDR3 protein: CASSAWDGSYEQYF; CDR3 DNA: TGTGCCAGCAGCGCCTGGGACGGCTCCTACGAGCAGTACTTC
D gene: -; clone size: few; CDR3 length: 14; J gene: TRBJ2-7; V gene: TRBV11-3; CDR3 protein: CASSPEGLGGEQYF; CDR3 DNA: TGTGCCAGCAGCCCGGAAGGGCTCGGGGGCGAGCAGTACTTC
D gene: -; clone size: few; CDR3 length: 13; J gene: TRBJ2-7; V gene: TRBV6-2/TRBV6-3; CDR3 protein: CASSWNGAYEQYF; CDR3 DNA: TGTGCCAGCAGTTGGAACGGGGCTTACGAGCAGTACTTC
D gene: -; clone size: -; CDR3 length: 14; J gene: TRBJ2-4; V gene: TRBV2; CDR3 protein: CATRGDSNVDIQYF; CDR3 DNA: TGTGCCACCAGGGGGGACTCCAACGTCGACATTCAGTACTTC